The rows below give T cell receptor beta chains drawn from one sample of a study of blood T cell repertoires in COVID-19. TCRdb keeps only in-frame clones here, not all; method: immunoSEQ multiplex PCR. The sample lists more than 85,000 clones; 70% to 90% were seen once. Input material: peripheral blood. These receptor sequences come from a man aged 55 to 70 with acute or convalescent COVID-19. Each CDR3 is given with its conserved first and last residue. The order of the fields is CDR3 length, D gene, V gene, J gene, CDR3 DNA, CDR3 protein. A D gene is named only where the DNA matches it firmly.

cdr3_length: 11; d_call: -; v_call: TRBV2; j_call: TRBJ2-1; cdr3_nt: TGTGCCAGCAGTGAAGCTGGCGAGCAGTTCTTC; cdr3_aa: CASSEAGEQFF
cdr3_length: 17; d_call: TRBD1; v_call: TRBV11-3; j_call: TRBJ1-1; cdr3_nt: TGTGCCAGCAGCCGCAGACAGGGGGGGTCTATGAACACTGAAGCTTTCTTT; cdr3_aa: CASSRRQGGSMNTEAFF
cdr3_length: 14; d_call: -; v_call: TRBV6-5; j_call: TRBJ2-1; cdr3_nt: TGTGCCACCAGGGGCCCGGAACCCTACAATGAGCAGTTCTTC; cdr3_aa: CATRGPEPYNEQFF
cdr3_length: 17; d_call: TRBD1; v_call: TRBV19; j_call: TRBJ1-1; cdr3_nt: TGTGCCAGTAGTATGGACAGGGGCGTCCTCATGAACACTGAAGCTTTCTTT; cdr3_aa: CASSMDRGVLMNTEAFF
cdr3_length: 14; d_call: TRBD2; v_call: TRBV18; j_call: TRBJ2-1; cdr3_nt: TGTGCCAGCTCCTCGGCTAGCGGGAGCAATGAGCAGTTCTTC; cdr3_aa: CASSSASGSNEQFF
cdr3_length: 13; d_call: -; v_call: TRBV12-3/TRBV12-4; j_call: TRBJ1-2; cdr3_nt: TGTGCCAGCAGTTTACAGGGTGACTATGGCTACACCTTC; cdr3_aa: CASSLQGDYGYTF
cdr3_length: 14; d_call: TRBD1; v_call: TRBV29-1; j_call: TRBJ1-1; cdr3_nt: TGCAGCGTTGGGGTGTCAGGGGGATCCACTGAAGCTTTCTTT; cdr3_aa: CSVGVSGGSTEAFF
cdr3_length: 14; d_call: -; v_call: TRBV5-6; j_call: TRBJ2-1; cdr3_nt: TGTGCCAGCAGCTTGAGACAGACTTACAATGAGCAGTTCTTC; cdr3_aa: CASSLRQTYNEQFF
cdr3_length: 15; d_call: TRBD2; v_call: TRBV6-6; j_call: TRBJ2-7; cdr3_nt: TGTGCCAGCAGTTCCTCTAGCGGGGGGACCTACGAGCAGTACTTC; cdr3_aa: CASSSSSGGTYEQYF
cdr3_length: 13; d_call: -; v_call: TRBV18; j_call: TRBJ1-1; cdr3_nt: TGTGCCAGCTCACCTGACAAGAACACTGAAGCTTTCTTT; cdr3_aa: CASSPDKNTEAFF
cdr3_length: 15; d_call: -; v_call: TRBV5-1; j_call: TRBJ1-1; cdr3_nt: TGCGCCAGCAGCTTGGAGGCGGGGAGGGGGACTGAAGCTTTCTTT; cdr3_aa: CASSLEAGRGTEAFF
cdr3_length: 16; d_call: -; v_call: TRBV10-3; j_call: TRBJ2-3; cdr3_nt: TGTGCCATCAGTGAGTTACAGGGTTCTAGCACAGATACGCAGTATTTT; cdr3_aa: CAISELQGSSTDTQYF
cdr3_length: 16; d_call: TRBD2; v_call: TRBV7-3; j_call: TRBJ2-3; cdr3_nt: TGTGCCAGCAGCTATTATAGCGGGGGGAGCACAGATACGCAGTATTTT; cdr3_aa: CASSYYSGGSTDTQYF
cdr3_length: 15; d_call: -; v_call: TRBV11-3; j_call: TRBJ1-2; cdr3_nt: TGTGCCAGCAGCTTAGGGCAGGGGACTAACTATGGCTACACCTTC; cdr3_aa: CASSLGQGTNYGYTF
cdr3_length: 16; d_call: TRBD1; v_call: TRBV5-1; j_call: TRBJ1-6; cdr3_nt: TGCGCCAGCAGCCTAATCGGACAGGGGAATAATTCACCCCTCCACTTT; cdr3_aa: CASSLIGQGNNSPLHF
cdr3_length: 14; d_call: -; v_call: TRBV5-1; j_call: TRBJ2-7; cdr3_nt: TGCGCCAGCAGCTGGGGGCAGGGATTTTACGAGCAGTACTTC; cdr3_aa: CASSWGQGFYEQYF
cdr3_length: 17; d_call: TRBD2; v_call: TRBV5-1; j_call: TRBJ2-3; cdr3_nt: TGCGCCAGCAGCCCCCGGCTAGCGGGGGGACTCACAGATACGCAGTATTTT; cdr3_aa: CASSPRLAGGLTDTQYF
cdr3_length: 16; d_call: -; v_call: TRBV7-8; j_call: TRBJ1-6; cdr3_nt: TGTGCCAGCATCCCCCTACACAGAGGGTTAAATTCACCCCTCCACTTT; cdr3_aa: CASIPLHRGLNSPLHF